A selection of T cell receptor beta chains follows, all from one sample in a study of blood T cell repertoires in COVID-19. Clones were read by immunoSEQ multiplex PCR, and TCRdb kept only the in-frame ones, dropping some. The sample comprises about 150,000 clones, approximately 84% of which are singletons, and around 2.2% rests with the top ten. The sample taken for sequencing was peripheral blood. Every receptor here comes from a man between 65 and 79 years old with acute or convalescent COVID-19. Both conserved end residues are trimmed from each CDR3.

TRBV7-9 ASSLRGQVAEAF
TRBV3-1/TRBV3-2 ASSRGPQTGRNSPLH
TRBV7-2 ASSLGGTGGSGVQY
TRBV19 ASSPRLAGAYEQF
TRBV18 ASSLGGQSNQPQH
TRBV28 ASLGGPVRDTQY
TRBV6-5 ASTSPAGSYNEQF
TRBV7-9 ASTDVGGGIQETQY
TRBV6-4 ASSPQRGTGMYQETQY
TRBV7-8 ASSLLQGVAVNQPQH
TRBV15 ATSREGAGASYEQY
TRBV19 ASSTTGSHVNQPQH
TRBV3-1/TRBV3-2 ASSQQASSYNEQF
TRBV6-6 ASSYSSRGSQPQH
TRBV3-1/TRBV3-2 ASSARTGGGEQY
TRBV14 ASSQEPFRQGANNQPQH
TRBV28 ASSPLAGYSYEQY
TRBV4-1 ASSQDGQGDLGGYT
TRBV28 ASILGQGPYEQY
TRBV2 ASGQGTGGADTQY
TRBV6-5 ASRETGSHEQY
TRBV3-1/TRBV3-2 ASSRSQSGSQY
TRBV19 ASSTSDRGRMETQY
TRBV19 ASSPDRVTGELF
TRBV10-2 ASSPTSGKYEQY
TRBV4-1 ASSLTSGRSGANVLT
TRBV11-3 ASSPGVAGQPYNEQF
TRBV5-1 ASSSTGTSPNEQF
TRBV30 ACRTSGGAYEQY
TRBV10-3 AIRNGGSSTDTQY
TRBV3-1/TRBV3-2 ASSQVAGSPRSLDSPLH
TRBV24-1 ATSDFASSSTDTQY
TRBV7-3 ASSPGGYQETQY
TRBV4-2 ASSQGLAGGTLFSYEQY
TRBV7-2 ASSFDPSRENIQY
TRBV9 ASSVVPGGNQPQH
TRBV19 ASNPAGGRNEQF
TRBV5-1 ASTMRGGLSNEKLF
TRBV6-1 ASSDLRAHNEQF
TRBV18 ASSPPTSGFTDTQY
TRBV4-1 ASSQGRARGVNYGYT
TRBV5-1 ASSLSGGDYGYT
TRBV19 ASSIRMRDSPLH
TRBV20-1 SASAGSQPQH
TRBV24-1 ATRGVRQGFVVTGNTIY
TRBV28 ASSLDRAPYGYT
TRBV29-1 SVEGTGGVDNSPLH
TRBV6-1 ASSEVGARGYT
TRBV9 ASSGISGYNSPLH
TRBV27 ASSFSGPETQY
TRBV2 ASSETGSYGYT
TRBV27 ASSLSVGTGRSQPQH
TRBV9 ASSLRDGTSGRTDTQY
TRBV5-1 ASSLGQPGNTIY
TRBV18 ASSPARVGLEKLF